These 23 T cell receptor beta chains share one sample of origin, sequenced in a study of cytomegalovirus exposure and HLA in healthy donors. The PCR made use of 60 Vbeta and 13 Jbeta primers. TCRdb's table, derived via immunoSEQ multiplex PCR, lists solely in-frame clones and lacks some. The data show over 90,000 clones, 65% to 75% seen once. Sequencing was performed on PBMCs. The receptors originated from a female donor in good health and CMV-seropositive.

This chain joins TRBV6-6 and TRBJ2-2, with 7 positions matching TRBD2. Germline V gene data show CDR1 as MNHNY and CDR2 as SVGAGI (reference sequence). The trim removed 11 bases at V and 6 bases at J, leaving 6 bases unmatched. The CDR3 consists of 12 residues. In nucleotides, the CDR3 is TGTGCCGGGGGGGGAACCGCCGGGGAGCTGTTTTTT. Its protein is CAGGGTAGELFF.

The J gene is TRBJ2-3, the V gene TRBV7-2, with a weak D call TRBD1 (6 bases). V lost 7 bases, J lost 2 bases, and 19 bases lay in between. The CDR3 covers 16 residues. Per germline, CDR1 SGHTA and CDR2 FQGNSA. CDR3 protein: CASTRRTVGATDTQYF. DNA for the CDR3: TGTGCCAGCACCCGCCGGACAGTGGGGGCCACAGATACGCAGTATTTT.

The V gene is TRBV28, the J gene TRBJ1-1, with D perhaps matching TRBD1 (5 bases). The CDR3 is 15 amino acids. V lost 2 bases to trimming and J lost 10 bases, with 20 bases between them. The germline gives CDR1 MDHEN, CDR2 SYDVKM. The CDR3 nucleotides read TGTGCCAGCAGTTTAGGCCCCCGGGGGAACGTTGGAGCTTTCTTT. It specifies CASSLGPRGNVGAFF.

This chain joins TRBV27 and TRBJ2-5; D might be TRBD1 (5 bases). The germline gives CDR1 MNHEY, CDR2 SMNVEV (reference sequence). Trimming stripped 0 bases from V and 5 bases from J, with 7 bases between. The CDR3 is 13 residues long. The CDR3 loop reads CASSLSGVETQYF. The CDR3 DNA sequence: TGTGCCAGCAGTTTATCAGGGGTCGAGACCCAGTACTTC.

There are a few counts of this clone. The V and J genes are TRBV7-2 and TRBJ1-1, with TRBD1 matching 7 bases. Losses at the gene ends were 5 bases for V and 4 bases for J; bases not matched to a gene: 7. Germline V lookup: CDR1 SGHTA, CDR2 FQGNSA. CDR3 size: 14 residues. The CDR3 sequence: CASSPGQLSTEAFF. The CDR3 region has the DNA TGTGCCAGCAGCCCGGGACAGCTGAGCACTGAAGCTTTCTTT.

This chain's CDR3 is CASSPGPRGGKGEQFF. The CDR3 DNA reads as TGTGCCAGCAGCCCGGGCCCGAGGGGGGGAAAGGGTGAGCAGTTCTTC. The chain has TRBV4-2 and TRBJ2-1; perhaps TRBD2 as D (7 bases). Germline lookup yields CDR1 LGHNA and CDR2 YNFKEQ. Trimming took off 4 bases at V and 9 bases at J, with 22 bases between the two ends. This CDR3 comprises 16 residues.

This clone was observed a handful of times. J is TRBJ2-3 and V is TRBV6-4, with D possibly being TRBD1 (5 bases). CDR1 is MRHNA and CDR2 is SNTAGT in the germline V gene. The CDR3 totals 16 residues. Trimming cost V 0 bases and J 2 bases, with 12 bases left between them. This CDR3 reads CASSDSQTVNTDTQYF. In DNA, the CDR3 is TGTGCCAGCAGTGACTCGCAGACAGTTAACACAGATACGCAGTATTTT.

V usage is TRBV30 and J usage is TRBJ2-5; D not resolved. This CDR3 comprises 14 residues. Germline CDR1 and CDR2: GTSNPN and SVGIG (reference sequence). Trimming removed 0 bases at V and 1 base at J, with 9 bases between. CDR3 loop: CAWSVQSSQETQYF. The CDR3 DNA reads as TGTGCCTGGAGTGTACAGTCCAGCCAAGAGACCCAGTACTTC.

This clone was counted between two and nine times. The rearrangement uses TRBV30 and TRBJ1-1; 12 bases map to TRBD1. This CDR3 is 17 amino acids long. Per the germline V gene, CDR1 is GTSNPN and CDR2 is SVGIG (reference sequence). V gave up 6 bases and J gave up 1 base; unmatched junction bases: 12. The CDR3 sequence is CACRTGTGGLRNTEAFF. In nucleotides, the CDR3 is TGTGCCTGCCGGACCGGGACAGGGGGCCTTCGGAACACTGAAGCTTTCTTT. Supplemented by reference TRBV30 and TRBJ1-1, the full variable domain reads SQTIHQWPATLVQPVGSPLSLECTVEGTSNPNLYWYRQAAGRGLQLLFYSVGIGQISSEVPQNLSASRPQDRQFILSSKKLLLSDSGFYLCACRTGTGGLRNTEAFFGQGTRLTVV.

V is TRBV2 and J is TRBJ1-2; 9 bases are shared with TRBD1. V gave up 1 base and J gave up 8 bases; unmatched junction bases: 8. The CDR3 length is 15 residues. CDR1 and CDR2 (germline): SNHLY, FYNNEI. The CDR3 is CASSEGRGTGHGYTF. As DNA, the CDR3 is TGTGCCAGCAGTGAAGGTCGCGGGACAGGGCACGGCTACACCTTC. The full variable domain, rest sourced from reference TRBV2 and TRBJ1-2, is EPEVTQTPSHQVTQMGQEVILRCVPISNHLYFYWYRQILGQKVEFLVSFYNNEISEKSEIFDDQFSVERPDGSNFTLKIRSTKLEDSAMYFCASSEGRGTGHGYTFGSGTRLTVV.

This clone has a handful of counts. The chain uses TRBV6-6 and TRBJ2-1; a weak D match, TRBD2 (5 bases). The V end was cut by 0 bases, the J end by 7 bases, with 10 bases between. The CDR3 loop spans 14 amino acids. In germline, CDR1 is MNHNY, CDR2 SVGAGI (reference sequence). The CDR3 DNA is TGTGCCAGCAGTTACTCCGAGGGAATGAATGAGCAGTTCTTC. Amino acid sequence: CASSYSEGMNEQFF.

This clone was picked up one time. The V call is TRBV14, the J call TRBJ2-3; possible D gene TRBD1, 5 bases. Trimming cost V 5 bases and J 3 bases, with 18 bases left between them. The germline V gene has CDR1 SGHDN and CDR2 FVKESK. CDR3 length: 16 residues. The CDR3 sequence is CASSFNRGFFTDTQYF. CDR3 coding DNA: TGTGCCAGCAGCTTTAATAGGGGATTTTTTACAGATACGCAGTATTTT. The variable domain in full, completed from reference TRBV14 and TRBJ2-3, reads EAGVTQFPSHSVIEKGQTVTLRCDPISGHDNLYWYRRVMGKEIKFLLHFVKESKQDESGMPNNRFLAERTGGTYSTLKVQPAELEDSGVYFCASSFNRGFFTDTQYFGPGTRLTVL.

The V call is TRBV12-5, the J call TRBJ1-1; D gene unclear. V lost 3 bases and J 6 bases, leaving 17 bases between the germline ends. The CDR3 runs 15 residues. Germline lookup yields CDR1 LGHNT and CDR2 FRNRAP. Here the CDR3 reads CASGLGISERPEAFF. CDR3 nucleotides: TGTGCTAGTGGTTTAGGCATAAGTGAGCGGCCTGAAGCTTTCTTT.

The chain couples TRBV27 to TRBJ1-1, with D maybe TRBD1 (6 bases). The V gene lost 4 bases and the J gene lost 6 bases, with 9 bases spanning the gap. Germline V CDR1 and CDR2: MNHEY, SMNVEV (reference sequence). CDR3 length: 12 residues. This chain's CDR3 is CASSSRGSEAFF. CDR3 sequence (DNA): TGTGCCAGCAGTTCAAGGGGGTCTGAAGCTTTCTTT.

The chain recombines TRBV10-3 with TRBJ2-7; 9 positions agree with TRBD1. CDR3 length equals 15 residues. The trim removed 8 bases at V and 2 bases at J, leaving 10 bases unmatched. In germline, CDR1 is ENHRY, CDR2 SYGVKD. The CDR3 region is CAIGSRDRAPYEQYF. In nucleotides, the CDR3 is TGTGCCATCGGTAGCCGGGACAGGGCCCCCTACGAGCAGTACTTC.

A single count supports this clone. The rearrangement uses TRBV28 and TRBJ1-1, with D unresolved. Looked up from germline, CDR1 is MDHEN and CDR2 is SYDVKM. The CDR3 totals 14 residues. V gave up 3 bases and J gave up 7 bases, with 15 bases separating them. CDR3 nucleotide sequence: TGTGCCAGCAGTTTGGACGGGAGGGCGATTGAAGCTTTCTTT. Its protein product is CASSLDGRAIEAFF.

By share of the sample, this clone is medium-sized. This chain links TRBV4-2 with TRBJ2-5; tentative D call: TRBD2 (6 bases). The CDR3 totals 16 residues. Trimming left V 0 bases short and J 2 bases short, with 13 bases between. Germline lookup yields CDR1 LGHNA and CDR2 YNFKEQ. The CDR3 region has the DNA TGTGCCAGCAGCCAAGATGGCGCGGGATCTCAAGAGACCCAGTACTTC. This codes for CASSQDGAGSQETQYF.

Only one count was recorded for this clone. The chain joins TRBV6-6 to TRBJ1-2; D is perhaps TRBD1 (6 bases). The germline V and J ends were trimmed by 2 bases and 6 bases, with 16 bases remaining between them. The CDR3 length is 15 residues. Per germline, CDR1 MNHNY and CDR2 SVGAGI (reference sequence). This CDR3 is CASSYPRTEMNGYTF. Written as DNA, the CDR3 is TGTGCCAGCAGTTACCCCAGGACAGAAATGAATGGCTACACCTTC.

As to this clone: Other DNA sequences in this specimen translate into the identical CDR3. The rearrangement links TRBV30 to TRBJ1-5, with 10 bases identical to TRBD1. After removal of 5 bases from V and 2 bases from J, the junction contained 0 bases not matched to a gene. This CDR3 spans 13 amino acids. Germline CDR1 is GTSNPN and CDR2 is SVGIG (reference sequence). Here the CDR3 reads CAWGTGGNQPQHF. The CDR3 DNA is TGTGCCTGGGGGACAGGGGGCAATCAGCCCCAGCATTTT. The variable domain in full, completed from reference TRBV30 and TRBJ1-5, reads SQTIHQWPATLVQPVGSPLSLECTVEGTSNPNLYWYRQAAGRGLQLLFYSVGIGQISSEVPQNLSASRPQDRQFILSSKKLLLSDSGFYLCAWGTGGNQPQHFGDGTRLSIL.

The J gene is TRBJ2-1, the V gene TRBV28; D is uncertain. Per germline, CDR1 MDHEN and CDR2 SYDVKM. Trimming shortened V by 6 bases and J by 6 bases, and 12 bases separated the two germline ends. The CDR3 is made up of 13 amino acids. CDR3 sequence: CASRDLGTNEQFF. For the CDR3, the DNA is TGTGCCAGCAGAGATCTAGGTACCAATGAGCAGTTCTTC.

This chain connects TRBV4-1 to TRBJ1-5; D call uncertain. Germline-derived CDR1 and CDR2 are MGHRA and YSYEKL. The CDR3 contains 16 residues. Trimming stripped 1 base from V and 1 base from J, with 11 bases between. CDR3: CASSQGFEQSNQPQHF. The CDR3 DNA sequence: TGCGCCAGCAGCCAAGGGTTCGAACAGAGCAATCAGCCCCAGCATTTT.

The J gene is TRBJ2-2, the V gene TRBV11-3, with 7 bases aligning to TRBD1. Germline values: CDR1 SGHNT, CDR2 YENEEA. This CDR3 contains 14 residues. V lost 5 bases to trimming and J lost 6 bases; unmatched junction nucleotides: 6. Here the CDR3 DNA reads TGTGCCAGCAGCCCACGGGACAGACCCGGGGAGCTGTTTTTT. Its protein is CASSPRDRPGELFF.

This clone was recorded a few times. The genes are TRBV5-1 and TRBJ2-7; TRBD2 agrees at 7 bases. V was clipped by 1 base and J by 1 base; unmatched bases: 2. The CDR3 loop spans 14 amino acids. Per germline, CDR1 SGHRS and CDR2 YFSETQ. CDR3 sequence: CASSLNGRSYEQYF. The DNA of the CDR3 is TGCGCCAGCAGCTTGAACGGGAGGTCCTACGAGCAGTACTTC.